This T cell receptor (beta chain) was obtained from a study of cytomegalovirus exposure and HLA in healthy donors. With 60 Vbeta and 13 Jbeta primers, the PCR was carried out. Clones were read by immunoSEQ multiplex PCR, and TCRdb kept only the in-frame ones, dropping some. Here the sample table reports 65,000 to 85,000 clones. Study conclusions and caveats: Some V segments, including TRBV6-2 and TRBV6-3, were excluded as indistinguishable.

On this clone: What it recognizes is unknown. Other DNA sequences in this specimen translate into the identical CDR3.

V shed 0 bases and J 3 bases; nucleotides not matched to a gene: 2. Germline V gene data show CDR1 as KGHSH and CDR2 as LQKENI. This CDR3 is built from 15 residues. The clonotype comes from a woman aged 60-75 years in good health and CMV-seronegative. Sequenced input: PBMCs. V is TRBV18 and J is TRBJ2-7, with 10 bases that match TRBD1. The CDR3 DNA follows: TGTGCCAGCTCACCACCGGGACAGGGGTTCTACGAGCAGTACTTC. This gives the protein CASSPPGQGFYEQYF.